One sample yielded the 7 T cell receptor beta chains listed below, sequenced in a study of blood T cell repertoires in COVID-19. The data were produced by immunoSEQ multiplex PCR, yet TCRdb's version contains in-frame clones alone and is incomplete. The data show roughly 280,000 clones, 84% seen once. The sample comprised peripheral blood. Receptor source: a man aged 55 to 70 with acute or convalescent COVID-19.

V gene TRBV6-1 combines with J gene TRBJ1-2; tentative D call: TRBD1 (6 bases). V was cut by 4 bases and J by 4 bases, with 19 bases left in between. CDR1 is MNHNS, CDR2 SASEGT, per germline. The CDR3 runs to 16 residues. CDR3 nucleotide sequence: TGTGCCAGCAGTGCCGGGGGGGGCACTAGGCCCTATGGCTACACCTTC. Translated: CASSAGGGTRPYGYTF.

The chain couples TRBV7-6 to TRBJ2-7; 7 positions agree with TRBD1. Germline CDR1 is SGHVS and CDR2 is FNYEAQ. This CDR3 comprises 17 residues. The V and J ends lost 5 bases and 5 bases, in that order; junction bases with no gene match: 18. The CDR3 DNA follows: TGTGCCAGCAGCCTCAGGGGTTCCGGGACAGTATTGGACGAGCAGTACTTC. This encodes CASSLRGSGTVLDEQYF.

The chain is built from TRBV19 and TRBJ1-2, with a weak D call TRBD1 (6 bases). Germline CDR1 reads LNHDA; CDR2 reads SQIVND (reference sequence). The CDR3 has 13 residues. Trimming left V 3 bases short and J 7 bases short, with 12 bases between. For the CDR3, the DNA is TGTGCCAGTAGTATCCGGGGGGCAGGTGGCTACACCTTC. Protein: CASSIRGAGGYTF.

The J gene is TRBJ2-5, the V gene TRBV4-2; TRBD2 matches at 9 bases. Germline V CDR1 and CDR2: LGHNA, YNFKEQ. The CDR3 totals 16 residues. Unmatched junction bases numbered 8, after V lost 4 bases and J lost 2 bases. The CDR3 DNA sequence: TGTGCCAGCAGCCTAACTAGCGGGCTCCCGCAAGAGACCCAGTACTTC. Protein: CASSLTSGLPQETQYF.

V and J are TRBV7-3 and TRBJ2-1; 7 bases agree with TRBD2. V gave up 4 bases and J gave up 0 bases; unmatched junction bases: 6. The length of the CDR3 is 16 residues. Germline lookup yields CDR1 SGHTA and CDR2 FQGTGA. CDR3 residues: CASSSSGASSYNEQFF. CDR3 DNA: TGTGCCAGCAGCTCCAGCGGGGCGAGCTCCTACAATGAGCAGTTCTTC. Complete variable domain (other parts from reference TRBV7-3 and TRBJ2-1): GAGVSQTPSNKVTEKGKYVELRCDPISGHTALYWYRQSLGQGPEFLIYFQGTGAADDSGLPNDRFFAVRPEGSVSTLKIQRTERGDSAVYLCASSSSGASSYNEQFFGPGTRLTVL.

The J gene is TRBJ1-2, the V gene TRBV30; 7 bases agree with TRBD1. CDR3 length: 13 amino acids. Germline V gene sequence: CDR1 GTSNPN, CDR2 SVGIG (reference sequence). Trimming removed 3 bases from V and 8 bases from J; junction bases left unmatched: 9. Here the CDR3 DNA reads TGTGCCTGGAGCAGGACAGGATTCTACGGCTACACCTTC. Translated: CAWSRTGFYGYTF. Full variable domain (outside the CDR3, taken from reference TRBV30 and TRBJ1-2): SQTIHQWPATLVQPVGSPLSLECTVEGTSNPNLYWYRQAAGRGLQLLFYSVGIGQISSEVPQNLSASRPQDRQFILSSKKLLLSDSGFYLCAWSRTGFYGYTFGSGTRLTVV.

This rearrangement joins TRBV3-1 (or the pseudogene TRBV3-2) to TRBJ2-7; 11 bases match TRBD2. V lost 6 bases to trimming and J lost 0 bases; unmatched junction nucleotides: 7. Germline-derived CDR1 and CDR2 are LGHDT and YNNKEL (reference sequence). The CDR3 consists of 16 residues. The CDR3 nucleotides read TGTGCCAGCAGGTCAGGGACTAGCGGATTCTCCTACGAGCAGTACTTC. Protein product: CASRSGTSGFSYEQYF.